Presented here are 30 T cell receptor beta chains from one specimen sequenced in a study of blood T cell repertoires in COVID-19. The protocol was immunoSEQ multiplex PCR, while the TCRdb copy is restricted to in-frame clones and leaves out a portion. The top ten clones hold roughly 6% of a sample with some 210,000 clones, about nine tenths of them seen once. The sequencing input was peripheral blood. The receptors were sampled from a man between 60 and 70 years old who had recovered from COVID-19.

This clone was seen only a few times. The rearrangement joins TRBV2 to TRBJ2-1; TRBD2 aligns across 10 bases. The CDR3 totals 16 residues. V lost 5 bases, J lost 9 bases, and 13 bases stayed unmatched. Germline V gene sequence: CDR1 SNHLY, CDR2 FYNNEI. DNA of the CDR3: TGTGCCAGCAGTCTCCTAGCGGGGGCTACGGGAGGTGAGCAGTTCTTC. This encodes CASSLLAGATGGEQFF. The full variable domain, rest sourced from reference TRBV2 and TRBJ2-1, is EPEVTQTPSHQVTQMGQEVILRCVPISNHLYFYWYRQILGQKVEFLVSFYNNEISEKSEIFDDQFSVERPDGSNFTLKIRSTKLEDSAMYFCASSLLAGATGGEQFFGPGTRLTVL.

The rearrangement links TRBV27 to TRBJ2-1; 9 nucleotides agree with TRBD2. The CDR3 spans 16 residues. Germline-derived CDR1 and CDR2 are MNHEY and SMNVEV (reference sequence). V trimming: 5 bases; J trimming: 3 bases; junction bases outside the gene matches: 8. The CDR3 DNA reads TGTGCCAGCAGTCCCCCGGGGCGGGGGGGCTACAATGAGCAGTTCTTC. Amino acids: CASSPPGRGGYNEQFF.

The gene calls are TRBV6-2 or TRBV6-3 and TRBJ2-7; TRBD2 agrees at 14 bases. This CDR3 contains 14 residues. Losses at the gene ends were 5 bases for V and 9 bases for J; bases not matched to a gene: 6. Germline values: CDR1 MNHEY, CDR2 SVGEGT. The CDR3 loop reads CASSGGLAGVPQYF. In DNA, the CDR3 is TGTGCCAGCAGTGGGGGACTAGCGGGAGTCCCGCAGTACTTC.

This chain joins TRBV5-1 and TRBJ2-7, with D possibly matching TRBD2 (6 bases). Germline CDR1 reads SGHRS; CDR2 reads YFSETQ. CDR3 length equals 15 residues. The V gene lost 4 bases and the J gene lost 2 bases, with 16 bases spanning the gap. In nucleotides, the CDR3 is TGCGCCAGCAGCCTTGGCGGGACCGCGCCCTACGAGCAGTACTTC. Translated: CASSLGGTAPYEQYF. The full variable domain, with the rest looked up from reference TRBV5-1 and TRBJ2-7, is KAGVTQTPRYLIKTRGQQVTLSCSPISGHRSVSWYQQTPGQGLQFLFEYFSETQRNKGNFPGRFSGRQFSNSRSEMNVSTLELGDSALYLCASSLGGTAPYEQYFGPGTRLTVT.

This clone was observed a single time. The chain combines TRBV11-2 with TRBJ2-7; 11 bases map to TRBD2. Germline loops: CDR1 SGHAT, CDR2 FQNNGV. With 10 bases clipped from V and 4 bases from J, the junction kept 12 bases outside the gene matches. The CDR3 covers 15 residues. This CDR3 reads CATRLPGTSGYEQYF. In nucleotides, the CDR3 is TGTGCCACACGCCTCCCCGGGACTAGCGGATACGAGCAGTACTTC.

The chain carries TRBV4-2 and TRBJ1-4; D may be TRBD1 (5 bases). CDR1 is LGHNA and CDR2 is YNFKEQ in the germline V gene. V was trimmed by 0 bases and J by 10 bases, leaving 12 bases between them. The CDR3 spans 14 residues. This CDR3 reads CASSQDLQGVKLFF. The DNA for the CDR3 is TGTGCCAGCAGCCAAGATCTACAAGGGGTAAAACTGTTTTTT.

In its sample, this clone was seen once. This chain connects TRBV4-1 to TRBJ2-2, with D possibly being TRBD2 (7 bases). This CDR3 contains 17 residues. Trimming stripped 1 base from V and 1 base from J, with 13 bases between. The V gene's germline CDR1 is MGHRA and CDR2 YSYEKL. This CDR3 is CASSQAGGEGNTGELFF. CDR3 nucleotide sequence: TGCGCCAGCAGCCAAGCGGGGGGCGAAGGGAACACCGGGGAGCTGTTTTTT.

The genes are TRBV3-1 (or the pseudogene TRBV3-2) and TRBJ2-7; 10 bases are a match to TRBD2. Germline V gene lookup returns CDR1 LGHDT and CDR2 YNNKEL (reference sequence). The CDR3 loop spans 15 amino acids. The V and J ends lost 1 base and 3 bases, in that order; junction bases with no gene match: 3. The CDR3 coding sequence is TGTGCCAGCAGCCAAGGGACTAGCGGCTACTACGAGCAGTACTTC. Amino acid sequence: CASSQGTSGYYEQYF.

The rearrangement links TRBV7-2 to TRBJ2-1, with D perhaps TRBD2 (6 bases). The CDR3 totals 16 residues. From germline, CDR1 is SGHTA and CDR2 FQGNSA. Trimming removed 5 bases from V and 2 bases from J, with 16 bases in between. CDR3 sequence: CASSAGGGQTYNEQFF. CDR3 in DNA: TGTGCCAGCAGCGCCGGGGGAGGCCAAACCTACAATGAGCAGTTCTTC. Combining the CDR3 with reference TRBV7-2 and TRBJ2-1 gives the whole variable domain GAGVSQSPSNKVTEKGKDVELRCDPISGHTALYWYRQSLGQGLEFLIYFQGNSAPDKSGLPSDRFSAERTGGSVSTLTIQRTQQEDSAVYLCASSAGGGQTYNEQFFGPGTRLTVL.

This clone has just a few counts. The chain uses TRBV25-1 and TRBJ1-1, with 10 bases matching TRBD1. Trimming at V came to 7 bases and at J to 12 bases, leaving 11 bases not matched to a gene. This CDR3 is built from 13 residues. Germline V gene data show CDR1 as MGHDK and CDR2 as SYGVNS. In DNA, the CDR3 is TGTGCCAGCAATCCGGGGGGACAGGGGATATCTTTCTTT. Translating it yields CASNPGGQGISFF.

The J gene is TRBJ1-2, the V gene TRBV18; 7 bases are a match to TRBD1. J lost 4 bases, V lost 3 bases, and 5 bases had no gene match. Germline assignment: CDR1 KGHSH and CDR2 LQKENI. The CDR3 is 14 residues long. The DNA of the CDR3 is TGTGCCAGCTCACCGCCAGGGGGTTCCTATGGCTACACCTTC. This gives the protein CASSPPGGSYGYTF.

This clone was detected only a few times. The chain uses TRBV27 and TRBJ2-1; TRBD2 matches at 7 bases. Unmatched junction bases numbered 4, after V lost 10 bases and J lost 7 bases. The CDR3 is 11 amino acids. Germline CDR1 reads MNHEY; CDR2 reads SMNVEV (reference sequence). Here the CDR3 reads CATLAANEQFF. The CDR3, as DNA: TGTGCCACCCTAGCGGCAAATGAGCAGTTCTTC.

This chain uses TRBV2 with TRBJ1-1; perhaps TRBD1 as D (6 bases). V was clipped by 5 bases and J by 6 bases, with 13 bases between them. Germline V lookup: CDR1 SNHLY, CDR2 FYNNEI. This CDR3 has 13 amino acids. The chain's CDR3 is CASSTGQPAEAFF. Written as DNA, the CDR3 is TGTGCCAGCAGTACCGGACAGCCTGCTGAAGCTTTCTTT.

The chain recombines TRBV4-3 with TRBJ1-4; D is unresolved. The V end was cut by 5 bases, the J end by 0 bases, with 13 bases between. This CDR3 has 16 residues. CDR1 and CDR2 (germline): LGHNA, YSLEER. CDR3 amino acids: CASSYRHRATNEKLFF. Here the CDR3 DNA reads TGCGCCAGCAGCTATCGACACCGTGCAACTAATGAAAAACTGTTTTTT.

The rearrangement uses TRBV7-2 and TRBJ2-3; 10 nucleotides line up with TRBD1. The CDR3 totals 19 residues. The V gene end was trimmed by 5 bases and the J gene end by 7 bases; junction bases not matched to a gene: 21. CDR1 SGHTA and CDR2 FQGNSA come from the germline V gene. This chain's CDR3 is CASSGPGQGNGREWHTQYF. The CDR3 DNA reads as TGTGCCAGCAGCGGGCCGGGACAGGGGAACGGCCGGGAGTGGCATACGCAGTATTTT.

The chain has TRBV7-9 and TRBJ2-7, with TRBD1 identical over 7 bases. Unmatched junction bases numbered 15, after V lost 4 bases and J lost 3 bases. Germline CDR1 is SEHNR and CDR2 is FQNEAQ (reference sequence). CDR3 length equals 17 residues. The CDR3 region is CASSSSAGGQNRYEQYF. The CDR3 coding sequence is TGTGCCAGCAGCTCCTCAGCAGGGGGACAAAACCGCTACGAGCAGTACTTC. Variable domain in full (rest from reference TRBV7-9 and TRBJ2-7): DTGVSQNPRHKITKRGQNVTFRCDPISEHNRLYWYRQTLGQGPEFLTYFQNEAQLEKSRLLSDRFSAERPKGSFSTLEIQRTEQGDSAMYLCASSSSAGGQNRYEQYFGPGTRLTVT.

The chain recombines TRBV11-3 with TRBJ2-1; 13 bases fit TRBD2. The CDR3 is 16 residues long. Germline V lookup: CDR1 SGHNT, CDR2 YENEEA. The V and J ends lost 5 bases and 6 bases, in that order; junction bases with no gene match: 7. CDR3 nucleotide sequence: TGTGCCAGCAGCCATCAACTAGCGGGAGGGCCCAATGAGCAGTTCTTC. Amino acid sequence: CASSHQLAGGPNEQFF.

V gene TRBV15 combines with J gene TRBJ1-2, with D tentatively TRBD1 (5 bases). This CDR3 has 14 residues. The V end was cut by 3 bases, the J end by 8 bases, with 16 bases between. Germline-derived CDR1 and CDR2 are LNHNV and YYDKDF (reference sequence). Here the CDR3 reads CATSSYPGLGGYTF. CDR3 sequence (DNA): TGTGCCACCAGCAGTTACCCAGGGCTCGGGGGCTACACCTTC.

The V and J genes are TRBV6-6 and TRBJ1-1, with D unclear. Germline V lookup: CDR1 MNHNY, CDR2 SVGAGI (reference sequence). The CDR3 covers 13 residues. Trimming pared 2 bases from V and 7 bases from J, leaving 11 bases between. CDR3 coding DNA: TGTGCCAGCAGTTACAGAGTACCCCTTGAAGCTTTCTTT. This codes for CASSYRVPLEAFF.

The chain recombines TRBV5-4 with TRBJ2-6; D is undetermined. The germline gives CDR1 SGHNT, CDR2 YYREEE (reference sequence). The CDR3 contains 16 residues. Trimming shortened V by 1 base and J by 0 bases, and 8 bases separated the two germline ends. The CDR3 DNA reads TGTGCCAGCAGCTTGCCCCGCGGCTCTGGGGCCAACGTCCTGACTTTC. It encodes CASSLPRGSGANVLTF.

CDR3 region: CASSLDFNYGYTF. The CDR3 DNA reads as TGTGCCAGCAGTTTAGACTTTAACTATGGCTACACCTTC. The V and J genes are TRBV27 and TRBJ1-2; D unresolved. The V end lost 2 bases, the J end lost 1 base, and 5 bases lay between the germline ends. Germline CDR1 reads MNHEY; CDR2 reads SMNVEV (reference sequence). The CDR3 loop spans 13 amino acids.

This rearrangement joins TRBV6-4 to TRBJ1-4, with D unresolved. The germline V gene has CDR1 MRHNA and CDR2 SNTAGT. The CDR3 totals 14 residues. V was cut by 9 bases and J by 7 bases, with 18 bases left in between. CDR3 region: CARRVWAGGEKLFF. The DNA of the CDR3 is TGTGCCAGGAGGGTTTGGGCTGGCGGTGAAAAACTGTTTTTT.

V and J are TRBV6-5 and TRBJ2-1, with TRBD1 matching 10 bases. CDR3 length: 15 amino acids. The V and J ends lost 6 bases and 4 bases, in that order; junction bases with no gene match: 6. The germline CDR1 and CDR2 sequences are MNHEY and SVGAGI. Here the CDR3 DNA reads TGTGCCAGCAGCTCCAGGGACAGGGGATACAATGAGCAGTTCTTC. It specifies CASSSRDRGYNEQFF.

Comments on this clone: Within the sample, other DNA sequences also encode this same CDR3. The chain is built from TRBV5-1 and TRBJ2-7; no clear D gene. CDR3 size: 13 residues. Trimming left V 0 bases short and J 2 bases short, with 6 bases between. The germline V gene encodes CDR1 SGHRS and CDR2 YFSETQ. CDR3 amino acids: CASSLDRAYEQYF. The CDR3 nucleotides read TGCGCCAGCAGCTTGGACCGAGCCTACGAGCAGTACTTC.

The chain links TRBV28 to TRBJ1-4; 8 bases align to TRBD1. The CDR3 sequence is 16 residues long. Per the germline V gene, CDR1 is MDHEN and CDR2 is SYDVKM. V trimming: 3 bases; J trimming: 8 bases; junction bases outside the gene matches: 11. In DNA, the CDR3 is TGTGCCAGCAGTTTTAGGCCAGGGGGCCTTTGGGAAAAACTGTTTTTT. Protein: CASSFRPGGLWEKLFF.

The rearrangement uses TRBV28 and TRBJ2-3; 13 bases are a match to TRBD2. The CDR3 has 17 residues. CDR1 is MDHEN, CDR2 SYDVKM, per germline. With 5 bases clipped from V and 3 bases from J, the junction kept 8 bases outside the gene matches. CDR3 DNA: TGTGCCAGCAGTCAGCGGACTAGCGGGAGATGGACAGATACGCAGTATTTT. Translated: CASSQRTSGRWTDTQYF.

The V and J genes are TRBV18 and TRBJ1-1; weak D call: TRBD1 (6 bases). The length of the CDR3 is 15 residues. Deletions cut 3 bases from V and 4 bases from J, with 15 bases between. CDR1 and CDR2 (germline): KGHSH, LQKENI. The DNA for the CDR3 is TGTGCCAGCTCACCCCCGGGACAACCAAGCACTGAAGCTTTCTTT. Its translation is CASSPPGQPSTEAFF.

This sequence joins TRBV4-2 and TRBJ2-3; 12 bases are shared with TRBD2. The CDR3 covers 16 residues. Germline V gives CDR1 LGHNA, CDR2 YNFKEQ. Unmatched junction bases numbered 8, after V lost 6 bases and J lost 4 bases. The CDR3 loop is CASSPRTSGTSDTQYF. The CDR3 coding sequence is TGTGCCAGCAGTCCAAGGACTAGCGGGACGTCAGATACGCAGTATTTT.

This sequence joins TRBV27 and TRBJ1-1, with D maybe TRBD1 (6 bases). The CDR3 spans 15 residues. Germline lookup yields CDR1 MNHEY and CDR2 SMNVEV (reference sequence). The V gene lost 5 bases and the J gene lost 0 bases, with 13 bases spanning the gap. DNA of the CDR3: TGTGCCAGCAGTGATTGGGACAACATGAACACTGAAGCTTTCTTT. Its protein is CASSDWDNMNTEAFF.

This clone was seen just once. V usage is TRBV29-1 and J usage is TRBJ2-1; TRBD2 is a possible D gene (6 bases). Trimming left V 7 bases short and J 3 bases short, with 10 bases between. Germline loops: CDR1 SQVTM, CDR2 ANQGSEA. This CDR3 has 12 amino acids. The CDR3: CSAPGLYNEQFF. The DNA of the CDR3 is TGCAGCGCACCGGGACTCTACAATGAGCAGTTCTTC.